Below are 26 T cell receptor beta chains sequenced from a single sample in a study of shared clonotypes between healthy human individuals. TCRdb's table, derived via immunoSEQ multiplex PCR, lists solely in-frame clones and lacks some. Among about 490,000 clones listed, 76% were seen once. Sequenced material: PBMCs. The receptors stem from a middle-aged woman in good health. Some clones in this sample may be carry-over from other donors' samples.

The CDR3 DNA sequence: TGTGCCAGCAGCCCCTGGACAGGCGGGGGAAACACTGAAGCTTTCTTT. The encoded protein is CASSPWTGGGNTEAFF. The V gene is TRBV7-9, the J gene TRBJ1-1, with 7 bases aligning to TRBD1. Per the germline V gene, CDR1 is SEHNR and CDR2 is FQNEAQ (reference sequence). V lost 5 bases to trimming and J lost 2 bases; unmatched junction nucleotides: 11. There are 16 residues in the CDR3.

The V and J genes are TRBV11-1 and TRBJ1-3; D unresolved. With 0 bases removed from V and 2 bases from J, the gap between germline ends came to 8 bases. Germline V gene data show CDR1 as SGHAT and CDR2 as FQDESV (reference sequence). The CDR3 extends over 15 amino acids. CDR3 sequence (DNA): TGTGCCAGCAGCTTAGCTCGGGATGCTGGAAACACCATATATTTT. It translates to CASSLARDAGNTIYF. Full variable domain (rest looked up from reference TRBV11-1 and TRBJ1-3): EAEVAQSPRYKITEKSQAVAFWCDPISGHATLYWYRQILGQGPELLVQFQDESVVDDSQLPKDRFSAERLKGVDSTLKIQPAELGDSAMYLCASSLARDAGNTIYFGEGSWLTVV.

The chain is built from TRBV18 and TRBJ2-7, with 11 bases that match TRBD2. V shed 6 bases and J 2 bases; nucleotides not matched to a gene: 9. The CDR3 is 16 amino acids. CDR1 and CDR2 from the germline V gene are KGHSH and LQKENI. This CDR3 reads CASSSSGTSGAYEQYF. Here the CDR3 DNA reads TGTGCCAGCTCGTCCTCCGGGACTAGCGGCGCCTACGAGCAGTACTTC.

The chain uses TRBV27 and TRBJ2-7; D is perhaps TRBD1 (6 bases). Germline CDR1 is MNHEY and CDR2 is SMNVEV (reference sequence). With 0 bases removed from V and 2 bases from J, the gap between germline ends came to 8 bases. CDR3 size: 14 residues. CDR3 bases: TGTGCCAGCAGTTTATCGCGACAGGCCTACGAGCAGTACTTC. Protein product: CASSLSRQAYEQYF.

The chain has TRBV28 and TRBJ2-1, with D tentatively TRBD1 (5 bases). CDR3 length: 17 residues. From germline, CDR1 is MDHEN and CDR2 SYDVKM. V was pared by 5 bases and J by 0 bases, with 17 bases between. The chain's CDR3 is CASSPPTARSSYNEQFF. The CDR3 bases are TGTGCCAGCAGTCCGCCGACAGCCCGTAGCTCCTACAATGAGCAGTTCTTC.

This chain joins TRBV5-4 and TRBJ2-7; 11 nucleotides line up with TRBD2. The CDR3 covers 15 residues. With V trimmed by 5 bases and J by 0 bases, 4 bases remained unmatched. In germline, CDR1 is SGHNT, CDR2 YYREEE (reference sequence). CDR3 loop: CASSHSGRGSYEQYF. CDR3 DNA sequence: TGTGCCAGCAGTCATAGCGGGAGGGGCTCCTACGAGCAGTACTTC.

The CDR3 protein is CASSPAQDSTGELFF. CDR3 DNA sequence: TGTGCCAGCTCACCTGCTCAGGACAGCACCGGGGAGCTGTTTTTT. V and J are TRBV18 and TRBJ2-2; TRBD1 might be the D (6 bases). The length of the CDR3 is 15 residues. V was cut by 3 bases and J by 4 bases, with 12 bases left in between. Germline CDR1 is KGHSH and CDR2 is LQKENI.

The chain joins TRBV30 to TRBJ2-4, with a weak D call TRBD1 (7 bases). Trimming cost V 0 bases and J 0 bases, with 24 bases left between them. This CDR3 has 20 amino acids. Germline-derived CDR1 and CDR2 are GTSNPN and SVGIG (reference sequence). In DNA form, the CDR3 reads TGTGCCTGGAGTGTACGTTTAGGAGGGGGCAGGGTTCTAGCCAAAAACATTCAGTACTTC. This translates into CAWSVRLGGGRVLAKNIQYF.

This clone was picked up one time. This chain links TRBV7-9 with TRBJ2-5; tentative D call: TRBD1 (5 bases). Per the germline V gene, CDR1 is SEHNR and CDR2 is FQNEAQ (reference sequence). The V and J ends lost 5 bases and 4 bases respectively, with 20 bases between them. This CDR3 has 16 residues. In DNA, the CDR3 is TGTGCCAGCAGCGAAGACCAGGGATTTAGAATAGAGACCCAGTACTTC. It translates to CASSEDQGFRIETQYF.

In its sample, this clone was seen a few times. The V call is TRBV10-3, the J call TRBJ1-2, with no clear D. Trimming shortened V by 0 bases and J by 7 bases, and 12 bases separated the two germline ends. This CDR3 contains 14 residues. Germline V gene data show CDR1 as ENHRY and CDR2 as SYGVKD. The CDR3 sequence: CAISESGREGGYTF. In DNA form, the CDR3 reads TGTGCCATCAGTGAGTCGGGTAGGGAAGGTGGCTACACCTTC.

V and J are TRBV14 and TRBJ2-1; D tentatively reads TRBD1 or TRBD2 (5 bases each). The CDR3 length is 14 residues. The germline V and J ends were trimmed by 3 bases and 8 bases, with 14 bases remaining between them. In germline, CDR1 is SGHDN, CDR2 FVKESK. CDR3 DNA: TGTGCCAGCAGCCACCCATCTGGGGGACATGAGCAGTTCTTC. Encoded protein: CASSHPSGGHEQFF.

DNA for the CDR3: TGTGCCGGGTCTAGCGGGTTTCTTCTAGAGACCCAGTACTTC. It codes for CAGSSGFLLETQYF. The chain employs TRBV2 and TRBJ2-5; 8 positions agree with TRBD2. Germline V CDR1 and CDR2: SNHLY, FYNNEI. The CDR3 length is 14 residues. The V gene end was trimmed by 11 bases and the J gene end by 4 bases; junction bases not matched to a gene: 12. Based on the CDR3 plus reference TRBV2 and TRBJ2-5, the full variable domain is EPEVTQTPSHQVTQMGQEVILRCVPISNHLYFYWYRQILGQKVEFLVSFYNNEISEKSEIFDDQFSVERPDGSNFTLKIRSTKLEDSAMYFCAGSSGFLLETQYFGPGTRLLVL.

V gene TRBV28 combines with J gene TRBJ1-5; TRBD1 aligns across 7 bases. CDR1 is MDHEN and CDR2 is SYDVKM in the germline V gene. The CDR3 runs 16 residues. The ends lost 2 bases at V and 5 bases at J; junction bases unmatched: 9. The CDR3 nucleotides are TGTGCCAGCAGTTTAACCGGGACAGCTAACTATCAGCCCCAGCATTTT. Its protein product is CASSLTGTANYQPQHF.

This clone was seen just once. The chain employs TRBV5-6 and TRBJ1-2; D ambiguous. The CDR3 sequence is 15 residues long. V was cut by 0 bases and J by 4 bases, with 13 bases left in between. Germline V gene data show CDR1 as SGHDT and CDR2 as YYEEEE. DNA for the CDR3: TGTGCCAGCAGCTTGGGAACCCGGGGTAGCTATGGCTACACCTTC. The encoded protein is CASSLGTRGSYGYTF.

The CDR3 loop reads CSGLGANSYEQYF. CDR3 DNA: TGCAGCGGCTTGGGAGCCAACTCCTACGAGCAGTACTTC. The rearrangement uses TRBV29-1 and TRBJ2-7; D might be TRBD2 (5 bases). Trimming took 7 bases from V and 0 from J, leaving 13 bases between them. Germline CDR1 reads SQVTM; CDR2 reads ANQGSEA. This CDR3 contains 13 residues.

This clone appeared a single time. The chain combines TRBV5-1 with TRBJ2-2, with a weak D call TRBD1 (5 bases). The CDR3 loop spans 15 amino acids. Germline values: CDR1 SGHRS, CDR2 YFSETQ. V lost 4 bases and J 0 bases, leaving 10 bases between the germline ends. CDR3 DNA: TGCGCCAGCAGCCTGGACACGTCGAACACCGGGGAGCTGTTTTTT. Protein: CASSLDTSNTGELFF. The whole variable domain, remainder taken from reference TRBV5-1 and TRBJ2-2, is KAGVTQTPRYLIKTRGQQVTLSCSPISGHRSVSWYQQTPGQGLQFLFEYFSETQRNKGNFPGRFSGRQFSNSRSEMNVSTLELGDSALYLCASSLDTSNTGELFFGEGSRLTVL.

Ten or more counts support this clone. This same CDR3 is encoded by further DNA sequences in the sample. This CDR3 is CASSPTSGRNTGELFF. DNA of the CDR3: TGTGCCAGCAGCCCGACTAGCGGGAGAAATACCGGGGAGCTGTTTTTT. V gene TRBV13 combines with J gene TRBJ2-2, with 12 bases identical to TRBD2. The CDR3 extends over 16 amino acids. The V segment lost 5 bases and the J segment 5 bases; nucleotides outside the gene matches: 6. The V gene's germline CDR1 is PRHDT and CDR2 FYEKMQ (reference sequence).

DNA for the CDR3: TGTGCCAGCACCGTGGGGGGGCTGGGGACTGAAGCTTTCTTT. Amino acid sequence: CASTVGGLGTEAFF. This chain links TRBV6-1 with TRBJ1-1; tentatively, D is TRBD1 (6 bases). The length of the CDR3 is 14 residues. Trimming removed 7 bases at V and 5 bases at J, with 17 bases between. From germline, CDR1 is MNHNS and CDR2 SASEGT.

This clone has only a few counts. The J gene is TRBJ1-1, the V gene TRBV5-6, with unresolved D. The germline V gene encodes CDR1 SGHDT and CDR2 YYEEEE. V was trimmed by 4 bases and J by 0 bases, leaving 10 bases between them. The CDR3 extends over 14 amino acids. The CDR3 DNA is TGTGCCAGCAGCCCCCTAGGACTGAACACTGAAGCTTTCTTT. It is translated as CASSPLGLNTEAFF.

This clone appeared once. V is TRBV5-8 and J is TRBJ2-2; D ambiguous. Germline CDR1 and CDR2: SGHTS and YDEGEE. V gave up 2 bases and J gave up 6 bases, with 11 bases separating them. This CDR3 is 14 amino acids long. This CDR3 is CASSFFWSPGELFF. In DNA, the CDR3 is TGTGCCAGCAGCTTTTTCTGGTCGCCCGGGGAGCTGTTTTTT.

The chain couples TRBV7-9 to TRBJ2-7; D possibly matches TRBD1 or TRBD2 (7 bases each). Germline-derived CDR1 and CDR2 are SEHNR and FQNEAQ (reference sequence). The V gene lost 5 bases and the J gene lost 3 bases, with 20 bases spanning the gap. The CDR3 sequence is 16 residues long. The CDR3 loop is CASSRAMGRGGYEQYF. The CDR3 DNA reads as TGTGCCAGCAGCCGAGCCATGGGCAGGGGGGGCTACGAGCAGTACTTC. Combining the CDR3 with reference TRBV7-9 and TRBJ2-7 gives the whole variable domain DTGVSQNPRHKITKRGQNVTFRCDPISEHNRLYWYRQTLGQGPEFLTYFQNEAQLEKSRLLSDRFSAERPKGSFSTLEIQRTEQGDSAMYLCASSRAMGRGGYEQYFGPGTRLTVT.

The chain is built from TRBV9 and TRBJ2-7; TRBD2 might be the D (5 bases). Germline CDR1 SGDLS, CDR2 YYNGEE. V lost 0 bases and J 0 bases, leaving 13 bases between the germline ends. The CDR3 totals 16 residues. The DNA for the CDR3 is TGTGCCAGCAGCGTAGGCGAGGGCGCTAGCTCCTACGAGCAGTACTTC. This gives the protein CASSVGEGASSYEQYF.

The chain carries TRBV27 and TRBJ2-7; TRBD2 is a possible D gene (5 bases). CDR1 is MNHEY, CDR2 SMNVEV, per germline (reference sequence). V was clipped by 0 bases and J by 1 base, with 13 bases between them. The CDR3 extends over 16 amino acids. DNA of the CDR3: TGTGCCAGCAGTTTATCCCCCGGGAAACTTTCCTACGAGCAGTACTTC. This gives the protein CASSLSPGKLSYEQYF.

The chain carries TRBV2 and TRBJ1-5; TRBD1 might be the D (6 bases). From germline, CDR1 is SNHLY and CDR2 FYNNEI. The CDR3 length is 16 residues. Trimming stripped 4 bases from V and 0 bases from J, with 13 bases between. The DNA for the CDR3 is TGTGCCAGCAGTGTTAAGGCAGGGGATAGCAATCAGCCCCAGCATTTT. As protein: CASSVKAGDSNQPQHF.

In its sample, this clone was seen a few times. V usage is TRBV6-1 and J usage is TRBJ1-1; no clear D gene. Germline CDR1 MNHNS, CDR2 SASEGT. The V and J ends lost 5 bases and 2 bases respectively, with 9 bases between them. This CDR3 is 13 amino acids long. The CDR3 DNA reads as TGTGCCAGCAGTCTACAGTACAACACTGAAGCTTTCTTT. It is translated as CASSLQYNTEAFF.

J is TRBJ1-5 and V is TRBV10-1, with D hard to call. Between the trimmed V and J ends, which lost 2 bases and 5 bases, there was a span of 7 bases. CDR1 is WNHNN and CDR2 is SYGVQD in the germline V gene (reference sequence). The CDR3 has 13 amino acids. CDR3 region: CASSEGRYQPQHF. The CDR3 region has the DNA TGCGCCAGCAGTGAGGGCAGATATCAGCCCCAGCATTTT.